Ten or more counts support the clone carrying this T cell receptor beta chain. Its specificity is not known. From germline, CDR1 is SGHTA and CDR2 FQGNSA. The V end was cut by 4 bases, the J end by 1 base, with 13 bases between. The CDR3 has 15 residues. This record belongs to a study of T cell repertoires in cytomegalovirus infection. The wider study: CMV infection plus the matching HLA type was flagged by public TCR beta signatures.

TCRdb reanalysed the reads using MiXCR and keeps one entry per CDR3 protein. This table holds 700,000 to 850,000 distinct CDR3 sequences, around a third found once. General study results and limits: Using cumulative public TCR beta family frequency, the authors identified those who carried CMV together with the relevant HLA. The study found HLA-C-restricted CMV-specific TCR beta clonotypes dominating the ex vivo response.

Sequences were derived from cultured CD8+ T cells from PBMCs, sampled from culture after CMV antigen stimulation. This receptor was identified in a human donor in good health (CMV status not recorded). Some clones in this sample may be carry-over from other donors' samples. This chain links TRBV7-2 with TRBJ1-1; no clear D. The CDR3: CASSSSQAPNTEAFF. The CDR3 bases are TGTGCCAGCAGCTCTAGCCAGGCCCCGAACACTGAAGCTTTCTTT.